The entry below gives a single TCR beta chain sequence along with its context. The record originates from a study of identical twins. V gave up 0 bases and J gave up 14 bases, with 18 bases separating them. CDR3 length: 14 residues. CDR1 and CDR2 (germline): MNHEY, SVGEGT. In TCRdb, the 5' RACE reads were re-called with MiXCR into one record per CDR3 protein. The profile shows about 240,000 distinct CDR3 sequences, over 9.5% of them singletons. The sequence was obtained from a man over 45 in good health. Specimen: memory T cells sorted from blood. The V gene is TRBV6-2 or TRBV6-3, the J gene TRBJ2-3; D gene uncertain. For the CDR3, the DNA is TGTGCCAGCAGTTACTCGATAGGTGGACCCCGGCCGTATTTT. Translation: CASSYSIGGPRPYF.